The clone carrying this TCR beta chain was seen repeatedly, ten times or more. This record comes from a study of HIV-infected patients and healthy controls. TCRdb processed the 5' RACE reads anew with MiXCR; each CDR3 protein has one entry. There are about 64,000 distinct CDR3 sequences in the sample; over 15% occur only once, and under 1.5% lies in the top ten. CDR1 and CDR2 (germline): SGDLS, YYNGEE. Between the trimmed V and J ends, which lost 2 bases and 7 bases, there was a span of 15 bases. The CDR3 runs to 15 residues. The chain is built from TRBV9 and TRBJ2-2, with a tentative D call TRBD2 (6 bases). The sequenced sample consisted of CD4+ T cells from blood. This TCR derives from a human donor in good health. In nucleotides, the CDR3 is TGTGCCAGCAGCGTTGGGAGACTAGTCGGCGGGGAGCTGTTTTTT. Amino acid sequence: CASSVGRLVGGELFF.